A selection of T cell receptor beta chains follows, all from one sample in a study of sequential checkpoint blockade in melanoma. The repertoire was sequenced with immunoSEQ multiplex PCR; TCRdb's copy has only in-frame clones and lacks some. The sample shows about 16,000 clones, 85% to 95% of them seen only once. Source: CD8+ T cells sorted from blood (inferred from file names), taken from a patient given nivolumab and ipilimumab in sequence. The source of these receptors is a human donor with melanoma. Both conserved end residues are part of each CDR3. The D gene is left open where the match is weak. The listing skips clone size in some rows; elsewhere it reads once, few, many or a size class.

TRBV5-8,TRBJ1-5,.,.,TGTGCCAGCAGCTTGGCCTGGACAGCCAATCAGCCCCAGCATTTT,CASSLAWTANQPQHF
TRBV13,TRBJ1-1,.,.,TGTGCCAGCAGACCGGGACGGGGGGACACTGAAGCTTTCTTT,CASRPGRGDTEAFF
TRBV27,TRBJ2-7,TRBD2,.,TGTGCCAGCAGTTTACCGGGAGGCTACGAGCAGTACTTC,CASSLPGGYEQYF
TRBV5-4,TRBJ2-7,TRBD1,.,TGTGCCAGCAGCCCTGGACAGGGCCACGAGCAGTACTTC,CASSPGQGHEQYF
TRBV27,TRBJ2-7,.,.,TGTGCCAGCAGTCTTACGGGTTCCTACGAGCAGTACTTC,CASSLTGSYEQYF
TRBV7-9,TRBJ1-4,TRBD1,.,TGTGCCAGCGGGACCGGGACAGATGAAAAACTGTTTTTT,CASGTGTDEKLFF
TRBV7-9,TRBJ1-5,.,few,TGTGCCAGCAGCTGGGGGGATCAGCCCCAGCATTTT,CASSWGDQPQHF
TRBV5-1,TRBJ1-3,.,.,TGCGCCAGCAGCTTCGGACAGTCCTCTGGAAACACCATATATTTT,CASSFGQSSGNTIYF
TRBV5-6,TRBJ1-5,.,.,TGTGCCAGCAGTTTGTTCCAGGGACAGCCCCAGCATTTT,CASSLFQGQPQHF
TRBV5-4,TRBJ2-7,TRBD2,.,TGTGCCAGCAGCTCCGGGACTAGCCCTTTATACGAGCAGTACTTC,CASSSGTSPLYEQYF
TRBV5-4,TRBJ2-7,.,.,TGTGCCAGCAGCTTTAGCTACGACGAGCAGTACTTC,CASSFSYDEQYF
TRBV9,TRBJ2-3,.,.,TGTGCCAGCAGCCAGCCGGGGGATACGCAGTATTTT,CASSQPGDTQYF
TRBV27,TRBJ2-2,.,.,TGTGCCAGCAGTGTCAGGGGGGCGGGGGAGCTGTTTTTT,CASSVRGAGELFF
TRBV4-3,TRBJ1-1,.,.,TGCGCCAGCAGCCAAGAGTCCGGGGCTGAAGCTTTCTTT,CASSQESGAEAFF
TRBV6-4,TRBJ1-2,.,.,TGTGCCAGCAAACGAGAGGGTCATGGCTACACCTTC,CASKREGHGYTF
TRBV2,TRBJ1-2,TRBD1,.,TGTGCCAGCAGTGAAGCAGGACAGGGGGACGACTATGGCTACACCTTC,CASSEAGQGDDYGYTF
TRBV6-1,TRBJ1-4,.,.,TGTGCCAGCAGTCCTCAGGGGAGAGAAAAACTGTTTTTT,CASSPQGREKLFF
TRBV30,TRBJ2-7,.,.,TGTGCCTGGAGTGAAGGAGTAGGTTATTCCTACGAGCAGTACTTC,CAWSEGVGYSYEQYF
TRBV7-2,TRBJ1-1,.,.,TGTGCCAGCAGCTTATTGGGTGGGGCCGAAGCTTTCTTT,CASSLLGGAEAFF
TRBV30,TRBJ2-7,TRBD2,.,TGTGCCCAGACTAGCGCGGACTACCGATGGGCCGAGCAGTACTTC,CAQTSADYRWAEQYF
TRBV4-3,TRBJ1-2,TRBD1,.,TGCGCCAGCAGCCATTCCACCCCCGGACAGGGGTACTATGGCTACACCTTC,CASSHSTPGQGYYGYTF
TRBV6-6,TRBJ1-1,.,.,TGTGCCAGCAGTTACGCGGAGGGGAACACTGAAGCTTTCTTT,CASSYAEGNTEAFF
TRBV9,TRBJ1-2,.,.,TGTGCCAGCAGCGTAGATTTGGGCCAGGGGATAAGCTATGGCTACACCTTC,CASSVDLGQGISYGYTF
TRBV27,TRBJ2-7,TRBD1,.,TGTGCCAGCAGTTTCGGGACAGGCCACTACGAGCAGTACTTC,CASSFGTGHYEQYF
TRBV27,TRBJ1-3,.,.,TGTGCCAGCAGTTTATCGTCGGGTGGAAACACCATATATTTT,CASSLSSGGNTIYF
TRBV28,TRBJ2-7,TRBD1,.,TGTGCCAGCAGTTCCACAGGGGGTTCCTACGAGCAGTACTTC,CASSSTGGSYEQYF
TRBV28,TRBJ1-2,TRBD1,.,TGTGCCAGCATTGAAGAGGGACAGCGCCACTATGGCTACACCTTC,CASIEEGQRHYGYTF
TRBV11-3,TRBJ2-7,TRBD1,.,TGTGCCAGCAGCCAAATACAGGGGTACTCCGAGCAGTACTTC,CASSQIQGYSEQYF